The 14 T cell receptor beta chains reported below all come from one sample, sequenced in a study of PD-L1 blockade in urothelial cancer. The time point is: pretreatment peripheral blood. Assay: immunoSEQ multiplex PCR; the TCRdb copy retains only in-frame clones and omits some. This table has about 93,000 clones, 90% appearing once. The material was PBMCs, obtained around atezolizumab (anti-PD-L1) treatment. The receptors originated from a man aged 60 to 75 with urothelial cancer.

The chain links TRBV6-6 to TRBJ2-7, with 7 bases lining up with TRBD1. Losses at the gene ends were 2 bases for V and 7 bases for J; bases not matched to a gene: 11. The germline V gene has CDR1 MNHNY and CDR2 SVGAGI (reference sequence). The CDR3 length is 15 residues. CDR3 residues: CASSYGGEGAGEQYF. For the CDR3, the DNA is TGTGCCAGCAGTTACGGGGGCGAGGGGGCTGGGGAGCAGTACTTC.

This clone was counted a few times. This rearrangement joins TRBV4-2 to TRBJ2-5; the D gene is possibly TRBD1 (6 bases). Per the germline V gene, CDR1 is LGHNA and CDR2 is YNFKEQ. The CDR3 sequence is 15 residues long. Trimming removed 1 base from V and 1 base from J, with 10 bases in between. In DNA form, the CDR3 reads TGTGCCAGCAGCCAAGGGGACATGGGCCAAGAGACCCAGTACTTC. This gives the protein CASSQGDMGQETQYF.

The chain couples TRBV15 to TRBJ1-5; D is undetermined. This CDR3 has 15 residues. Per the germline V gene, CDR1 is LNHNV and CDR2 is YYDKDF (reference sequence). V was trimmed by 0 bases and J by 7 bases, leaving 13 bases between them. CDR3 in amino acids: CATSRDLSGSQPQHF. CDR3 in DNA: TGTGCCACCAGCAGAGATCTTTCCGGGAGCCAGCCCCAGCATTTT.

For the CDR3, the DNA is TGTGCCAGCAGCTTCCAGCGGGGAGAAGAGACCCAGTACTTC. As protein: CASSFQRGEETQYF. The chain carries TRBV7-2 and TRBJ2-5; TRBD2 matches 7 bases. V shed 3 bases and J 3 bases; nucleotides not matched to a gene: 4. This CDR3 comprises 14 residues. Germline lookup yields CDR1 SGHTA and CDR2 FQGNSA. Full variable domain (missing parts from reference TRBV7-2 and TRBJ2-5): GAGVSQSPSNKVTEKGKDVELRCDPISGHTALYWYRQSLGQGLEFLIYFQGNSAPDKSGLPSDRFSAERTGGSVSTLTIQRTQQEDSAVYLCASSFQRGEETQYFGPGTRLLVL.

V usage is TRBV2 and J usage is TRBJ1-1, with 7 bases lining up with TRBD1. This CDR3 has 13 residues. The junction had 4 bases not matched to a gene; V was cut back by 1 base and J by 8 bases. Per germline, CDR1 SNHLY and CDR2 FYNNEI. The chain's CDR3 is CASSEETGSEAFF. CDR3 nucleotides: TGTGCCAGCAGTGAAGAGACAGGGTCCGAAGCTTTCTTT.

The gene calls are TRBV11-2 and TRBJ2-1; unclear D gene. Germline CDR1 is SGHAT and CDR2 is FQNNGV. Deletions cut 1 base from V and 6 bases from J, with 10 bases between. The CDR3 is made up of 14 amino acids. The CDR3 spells CASSLVPAANEQFF. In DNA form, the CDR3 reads TGTGCCAGCAGCTTAGTTCCGGCGGCCAATGAGCAGTTCTTC.

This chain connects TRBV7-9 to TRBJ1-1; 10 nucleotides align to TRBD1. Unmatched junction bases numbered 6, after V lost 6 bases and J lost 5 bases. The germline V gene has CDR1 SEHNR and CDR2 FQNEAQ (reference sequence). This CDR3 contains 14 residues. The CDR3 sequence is CASRRTDRGTEAFF. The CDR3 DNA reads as TGTGCCAGCAGACGCACGGACAGGGGGACTGAAGCTTTCTTT.

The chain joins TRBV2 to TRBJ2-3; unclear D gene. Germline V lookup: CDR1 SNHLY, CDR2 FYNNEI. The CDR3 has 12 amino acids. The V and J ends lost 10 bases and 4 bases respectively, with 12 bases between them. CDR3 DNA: TGTGCCATCAATCTGGCGGCAGATACGCAGTATTTT. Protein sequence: CAINLAADTQYF. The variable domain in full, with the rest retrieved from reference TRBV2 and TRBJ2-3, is EPEVTQTPSHQVTQMGQEVILRCVPISNHLYFYWYRQILGQKVEFLVSFYNNEISEKSEIFDDQFSVERPDGSNFTLKIRSTKLEDSAMYFCAINLAADTQYFGPGTRLTVL.

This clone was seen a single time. CDR3 amino acids: CASSLTAKNIQYF. The CDR3 DNA reads as TGTGCCAGCAGTCTTACTGCCAAAAACATTCAGTACTTC. This chain joins TRBV27 and TRBJ2-4; no reliable D call. The germline V and J ends were trimmed by 5 bases and 1 base, with 6 bases remaining between them. CDR3 length: 13 amino acids. Germline assignment: CDR1 MNHEY and CDR2 SMNVEV (reference sequence).

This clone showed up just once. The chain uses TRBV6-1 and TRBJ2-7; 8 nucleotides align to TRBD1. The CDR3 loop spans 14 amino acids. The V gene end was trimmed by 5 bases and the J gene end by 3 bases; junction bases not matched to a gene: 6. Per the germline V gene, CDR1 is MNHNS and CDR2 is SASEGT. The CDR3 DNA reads TGTGCCAGCAGTCGCCGACAGGGGAGCTACGAGCAGTACTTC. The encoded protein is CASSRRQGSYEQYF.

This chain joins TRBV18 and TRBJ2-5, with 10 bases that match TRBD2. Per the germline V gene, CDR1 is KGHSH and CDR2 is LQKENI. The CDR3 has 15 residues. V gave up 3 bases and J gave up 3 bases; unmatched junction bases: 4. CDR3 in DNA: TGTGCCAGCTCACCTCCGGGACTAGCGAAAGAGACCCAGTACTTC. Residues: CASSPPGLAKETQYF.

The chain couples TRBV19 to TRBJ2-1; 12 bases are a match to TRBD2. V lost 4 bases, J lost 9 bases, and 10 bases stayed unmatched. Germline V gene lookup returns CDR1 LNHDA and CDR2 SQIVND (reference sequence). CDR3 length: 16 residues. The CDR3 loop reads CASSSRTSGIWIEQFF. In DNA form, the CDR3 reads TGTGCCAGTAGTAGCCGGACTAGCGGGATTTGGATTGAGCAGTTCTTC.

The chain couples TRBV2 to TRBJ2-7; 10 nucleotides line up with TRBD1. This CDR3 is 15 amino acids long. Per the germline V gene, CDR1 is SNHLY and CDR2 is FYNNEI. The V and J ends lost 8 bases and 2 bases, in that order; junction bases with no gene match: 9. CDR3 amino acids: CASGTGVFFTYEQYF. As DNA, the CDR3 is TGTGCCAGCGGGACAGGGGTCTTTTTTACCTACGAGCAGTACTTC.

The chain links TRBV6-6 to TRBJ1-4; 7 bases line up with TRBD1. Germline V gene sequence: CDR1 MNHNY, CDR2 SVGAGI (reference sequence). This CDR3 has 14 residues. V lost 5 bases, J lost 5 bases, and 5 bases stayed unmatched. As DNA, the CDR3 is TGTGCCAGCAGTGAGGGGACAGCGAATGAAAAACTGTTTTTT. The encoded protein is CASSEGTANEKLFF.